A single sample is the source of the 7 T cell receptor beta chains below, sequenced in a study of T cells in Graves' hyperthyroidism and ophthalmopathy. Amplification yielded TCR beta CDR3 regions, with RNA transcripts as the source. Initially, a first-round RT-PCR of the TCR CDR3 employed the HTBI primer set. In TCRdb, the multiplex PCR reads were re-called with MiXCR into one record per CDR3 protein. The sample shows nearly 750,000 distinct CDR3 sequences, approximately 36% of them seen only once. The sequenced material came from blood. These receptors all come from a woman aged 35 to 49 with Graves' hyperthyroidism.

This clonotype was counted ten times or more. CDR3 DNA sequence: TGTGCTAGCTCCTCAGGGAATCAAGAGACCCAGTACTTC. Amino acid sequence: CASSSGNQETQYF. The genes are TRBV7-7 and TRBJ2-5, with D tentatively TRBD1 (5 bases). The CDR3 contains 13 residues. In germline, CDR1 is SSHAT, CDR2 FNYEAQ (reference sequence).

This rearrangement joins TRBV2 to TRBJ2-7, with TRBD1 matching over 7 bases. The J call is in doubt because the DNA end fits TRBJ2-1 better. This CDR3 contains 15 residues. In germline, CDR1 is SNHLY, CDR2 FYNNEI. CDR3 region: CASSDRDSSYNEQFF. The CDR3 region has the DNA TGTGCCAGCAGTGATAGGGACAGCTCCTACAATGAGCAGTTCTTC.

This rearrangement joins TRBV6-1 to TRBJ2-2; TRBD1 matches 9 bases. Per the germline V gene, CDR1 is MNHNS and CDR2 is SASEGT. Trimming at V came to 6 bases and at J to 4 bases, leaving 6 bases not matched to a gene. CDR3 length: 15 amino acids. The CDR3, as DNA: TGTGCCAGCAGGACCGGGACAGGGCCCACCGGGGAGCTGTTTTTT. Translating gives CASRTGTGPTGELFF.

This clonotype was seen repeatedly, ten times or more. This chain links TRBV24-1 with TRBJ1-2; D is ambiguous. CDR1 is KGHDR, CDR2 SFDVKD, per germline. V was trimmed by 6 bases and J by 2 bases, leaving 9 bases between them. This CDR3 is built from 13 residues. The CDR3 DNA sequence: TGTGCCACCAGTACAGAAAACAACTATGGCTACACCTTC. It is translated as CATSTENNYGYTF.

The chain employs TRBV20-1 and TRBJ1-5, with a tentative D call TRBD1 (5 bases). The CDR3 spans 13 residues. V was cut by 3 bases and J by 9 bases, with 15 bases left in between. Germline CDR1 DFQATT, CDR2 SNEGSKA (reference sequence). Here the CDR3 DNA reads TGCAGTGCTAGTACCGGGGGGGAGCTGCCCCAGCATTTT. Translation: CSASTGGELPQHF.

This clonotype came up a few times. V usage is TRBV29-1 and J usage is TRBJ2-3; no firm D call. Germline V gene lookup returns CDR1 SQVTM and CDR2 ANQGSEA. The length of the CDR3 is 14 residues. The V and J ends lost 5 bases and 6 bases respectively, with 18 bases between them. For the CDR3, the DNA is TGCAGCGTTTCACCCCAGTTGGCCGGGGATACGCAGTATTTT. Encoded protein: CSVSPQLAGDTQYF.

The chain couples TRBV11-2 to TRBJ2-7, with 8 positions matching TRBD1. CDR1 SGHAT and CDR2 FQNNGV come from the germline V gene. The CDR3 sequence is 14 residues long. J lost 5 bases, V lost 6 bases, and 9 bases had no gene match. DNA for the CDR3: TGTGCCAGCAGGGTGGCAGGGGGCAACGACGAGCAGTACTTC. It specifies CASRVAGGNDEQYF.